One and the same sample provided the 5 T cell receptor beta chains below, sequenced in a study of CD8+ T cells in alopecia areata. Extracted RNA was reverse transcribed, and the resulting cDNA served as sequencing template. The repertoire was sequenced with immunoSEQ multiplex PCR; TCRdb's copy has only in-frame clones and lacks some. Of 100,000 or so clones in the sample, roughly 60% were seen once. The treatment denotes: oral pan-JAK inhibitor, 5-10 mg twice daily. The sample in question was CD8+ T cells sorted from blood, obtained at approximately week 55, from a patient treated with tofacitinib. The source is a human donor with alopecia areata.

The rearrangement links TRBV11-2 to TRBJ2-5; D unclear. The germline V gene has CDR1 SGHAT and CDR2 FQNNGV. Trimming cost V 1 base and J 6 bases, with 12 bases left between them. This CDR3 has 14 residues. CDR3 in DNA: TGTGCCAGCAGCTTAGTCGACCCGGCGAAGACCCAGTACTTC. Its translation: CASSLVDPAKTQYF.

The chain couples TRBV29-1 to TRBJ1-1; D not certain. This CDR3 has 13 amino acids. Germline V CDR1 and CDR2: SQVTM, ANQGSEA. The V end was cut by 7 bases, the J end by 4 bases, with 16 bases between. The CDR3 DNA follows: TGCAGCGCCCCCGGAGGCAGCGTCACTGAAGCTTTCTTT. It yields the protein CSAPGGSVTEAFF.

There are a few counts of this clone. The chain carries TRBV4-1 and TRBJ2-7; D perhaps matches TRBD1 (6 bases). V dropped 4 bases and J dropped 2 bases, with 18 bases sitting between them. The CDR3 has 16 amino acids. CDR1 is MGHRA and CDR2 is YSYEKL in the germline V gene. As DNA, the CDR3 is TGCGCCAGCAGCCGACACGACAGGTTGGGGACCTACGAGCAGTACTTC. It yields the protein CASSRHDRLGTYEQYF.

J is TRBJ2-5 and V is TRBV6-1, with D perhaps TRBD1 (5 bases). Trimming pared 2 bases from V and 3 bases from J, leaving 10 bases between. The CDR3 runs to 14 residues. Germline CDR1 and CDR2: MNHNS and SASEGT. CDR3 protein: CASSEPRREETQYF. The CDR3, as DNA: TGTGCCAGCAGTGAACCCCGCAGGGAAGAGACCCAGTACTTC.

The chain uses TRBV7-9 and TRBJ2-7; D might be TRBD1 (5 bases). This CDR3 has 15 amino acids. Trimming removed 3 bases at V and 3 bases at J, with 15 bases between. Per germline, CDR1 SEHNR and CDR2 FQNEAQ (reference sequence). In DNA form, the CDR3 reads TGTGCCAGCAGCTTCCGAGACAGCCTACTCTACGAGCAGTACTTC. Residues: CASSFRDSLLYEQYF.